Listed below are T cell receptor beta chains from one sample, sequenced in a study of T-cell reconstitution after alpha-beta-depleted transplantation in children. TCRdb reprocessed the PCR reads with MiXCR, giving one entry per CDR3 protein. Of about 220,000 distinct CDR3 sequences listed, roughly 18% were seen once; the top ten hold 43%. Here the sequenced sample was PBMCs, mostly from graft donor cells, taken 360 days after TCRalphabeta/CD19-depleted stem cell transplant. These receptors originate from a male patient aged 2-10 years who had a stem cell transplant for acute lymphoblastic leukemia, so the T cells may come from the graft donor. The CDR3 runs from the conserved cysteine through the conserved F or W. The D gene is left open where the match is weak. Clone size, where shown, is once, few, many, or a class for clones that have expanded.

D gene: .
clone size: .
J gene: TRBJ1-1
V gene: TRBV6-5
CDR3 DNA: TGTGCCAGCAGTTACGGGACACGGGGTGAAGCTTTCTTT
CDR3 protein: CASSYGTRGEAFF

D gene: .
clone size: many
J gene: TRBJ2-3
V gene: TRBV5-1
CDR3 DNA: TGCGCCAGCAGCTTGGATACAGATACGCAGTATTTT
CDR3 protein: CASSLDTDTQYF

D gene: TRBD1
clone size: many
J gene: TRBJ2-3
V gene: TRBV12-3/TRBV12-4
CDR3 DNA: TGTGCCAGCAGTTTCCCGGGACAGGGAACAGATACGCAGTATTTT
CDR3 protein: CASSFPGQGTDTQYF

D gene: TRBD1
clone size: few
J gene: TRBJ1-5
V gene: TRBV12-3/TRBV12-4
CDR3 DNA: TGTGCCAGCAGTTCTCTGACAGGGGGATATCAGCCCCAGCATTTT
CDR3 protein: CASSSLTGGYQPQHF

D gene: .
clone size: few
J gene: TRBJ1-2
V gene: TRBV12-3/TRBV12-4
CDR3 DNA: TGTGCCAGCAGTGGGGGCTACGGCTACACCTTC
CDR3 protein: CASSGGYGYTF

D gene: TRBD2
clone size: many
J gene: TRBJ2-1
V gene: TRBV25-1
CDR3 DNA: TGTGCCAGCAGTGATCCCAGCGGGGGACCCTACAATGAGCAGTTCTTC
CDR3 protein: CASSDPSGGPYNEQFF

D gene: .
clone size: .
J gene: TRBJ1-5
V gene: TRBV20-1
CDR3 DNA: TGCAGTGCTAGAGAGGATAGCAATCAGCCCCAGCATTTT
CDR3 protein: CSAREDSNQPQHF

D gene: TRBD2
clone size: .
J gene: TRBJ2-5
V gene: TRBV7-2
CDR3 DNA: TGTGCCAGCAGCTTAGCGGGGGGACTAGCGGGCTTGGAGACCCAGTACTTC
CDR3 protein: CASSLAGGLAGLETQYF

D gene: TRBD1
clone size: .
J gene: TRBJ1-1
V gene: TRBV20-1
CDR3 DNA: TGCAGTGCTTCGGGACAGGGGATAAATATGGCTTTCTTT
CDR3 protein: CSASGQGINMAFF

D gene: .
clone size: .
J gene: TRBJ2-1
V gene: TRBV11-2
CDR3 DNA: TGTGCCAGCAGCTTAGGGTCATACGCTGTCCGCAATGAGCAGTTCTTC
CDR3 protein: CASSLGSYAVRNEQFF

D gene: TRBD1
clone size: .
J gene: TRBJ1-2
V gene: TRBV18
CDR3 DNA: TGTGCCAGCTCACCGGGACAGGAATATTATGGCTACACCTTC
CDR3 protein: CASSPGQEYYGYTF

D gene: .
clone size: few
J gene: TRBJ1-1
V gene: TRBV7-9
CDR3 DNA: TGTGCCAGCAGCTTAGTGACGTCGGGGAACACTGAAGCTTTCTTT
CDR3 protein: CASSLVTSGNTEAFF

D gene: TRBD2
clone size: .
J gene: TRBJ2-1
V gene: TRBV28
CDR3 DNA: TGTGCCAGCAGTTTAGTTGGGACTAGCGGCCTCGGGAATGAGCAGTTCTTC
CDR3 protein: CASSLVGTSGLGNEQFF

D gene: TRBD1
clone size: .
J gene: TRBJ2-1
V gene: TRBV18
CDR3 DNA: TGTGCCAGCTCCTACGGACAGGAAGAGAATGAGCAGTTCTTC
CDR3 protein: CASSYGQEENEQFF

D gene: TRBD1
clone size: few
J gene: TRBJ1-5
V gene: TRBV15
CDR3 DNA: TGTGCCACCAGCGGGACAGGGATTAATCAGCCCCAGCATTTT
CDR3 protein: CATSGTGINQPQHF

D gene: TRBD2
clone size: .
J gene: TRBJ2-1
V gene: TRBV18
CDR3 DNA: TGTGCCAGCTCACCAACTTTGAGCGGGAAAATCTACAATGAGCAGTTCTTC
CDR3 protein: CASSPTLSGKIYNEQFF

D gene: .
clone size: once
J gene: TRBJ1-3
V gene: TRBV5-6
CDR3 DNA: TGTGCCAGCAGCTTGCTGGCAGGCTCTGGAAACACCATATATTTT
CDR3 protein: CASSLLAGSGNTIYF

D gene: TRBD2
clone size: .
J gene: TRBJ2-2
V gene: TRBV12-3/TRBV12-4
CDR3 DNA: TGTGCCAGCAGTTTATCGGTAGCGGGGCCCACCGGGGAGCTGTTTTTT
CDR3 protein: CASSLSVAGPTGELFF

D gene: .
clone size: .
J gene: TRBJ2-3
V gene: TRBV24-1
CDR3 DNA: TGTGCCACCAGTCTTGGGGCAGCCCCAGATACGCAGTATTTT
CDR3 protein: CATSLGAAPDTQYF

D gene: .
clone size: few
J gene: TRBJ2-7
V gene: TRBV30
CDR3 DNA: TGTGCCTTTAACGAGCAGTACTTC
CDR3 protein: CAFNEQYF

D gene: .
clone size: few
J gene: TRBJ1-1
V gene: TRBV11-2
CDR3 DNA: TGTGCCAGCAGCTCGAGGGGACAAGGGTCGGACACTGAAGCTTTCTTT
CDR3 protein: CASSSRGQGSDTEAFF

D gene: TRBD1
clone size: few
J gene: TRBJ1-2
V gene: TRBV20-1
CDR3 DNA: TGCAGTGCTAGAACCTACGACAGGGGCTATGGCTACACCTTC
CDR3 protein: CSARTYDRGYGYTF

D gene: .
clone size: .
J gene: TRBJ1-2
V gene: TRBV20-1
CDR3 DNA: TGCAGTGCTGGGTTATCGGCCCTCGCTAACTATGGCGACACCTTC
CDR3 protein: CSAGLSALANYGDTF

D gene: TRBD2
clone size: few
J gene: TRBJ2-5
V gene: TRBV11-2
CDR3 DNA: TGTGCCAGCAGCTTGCGGGGGACGGGGAGAGAGACCCAGTACTTC
CDR3 protein: CASSLRGTGRETQYF

D gene: TRBD1
clone size: many
J gene: TRBJ2-7
V gene: TRBV5-5
CDR3 DNA: TGTGCCAGCAGCTTGGGGCGTAAGGGACAGGCCTACGAGCAGTACTTC
CDR3 protein: CASSLGRKGQAYEQYF

D gene: TRBD1
clone size: .
J gene: TRBJ1-1
V gene: TRBV20-1
CDR3 DNA: TGCAGTGCTAGGGACAGGCCAAACACTGAAGCTTTCTTT
CDR3 protein: CSARDRPNTEAFF

D gene: .
clone size: .
J gene: TRBJ1-2
V gene: TRBV11-2
CDR3 DNA: TGTGCCAGCAGCTTAGATCTCAGCATGATCTATGGCTACACCTTC
CDR3 protein: CASSLDLSMIYGYTF

D gene: .
clone size: .
J gene: TRBJ2-3
V gene: TRBV7-2
CDR3 DNA: TGTGCCAGCAGCTTAGGGGGGACTGGAGGCACAGATACGCAGTATTTT
CDR3 protein: CASSLGGTGGTDTQYF

D gene: .
clone size: .
J gene: TRBJ1-1
V gene: TRBV5-6
CDR3 DNA: TGTGCCAGCAGTCCCGGCTTGTGGGGGACGCAGAACACTGAAGCTTTCTTT
CDR3 protein: CASSPGLWGTQNTEAFF

D gene: TRBD2
clone size: .
J gene: TRBJ2-7
V gene: TRBV7-2
CDR3 DNA: TGTGCCAGCAGCATAGCGGGAGAGAGATACGAGCAGTACTTC
CDR3 protein: CASSIAGERYEQYF

D gene: .
clone size: few
J gene: TRBJ2-3
V gene: TRBV18
CDR3 DNA: TGTGCCAGCTCACCACCGGCGAGCAGAGATACGCAGTATTTT
CDR3 protein: CASSPPASRDTQYF

D gene: .
clone size: .
J gene: TRBJ1-1
V gene: TRBV29-1
CDR3 DNA: TGCAGCGTTGGATTTCGGGGGCGCGGCGCTGAAGCTTTCTTT
CDR3 protein: CSVGFRGRGAEAFF

D gene: TRBD2
clone size: few
J gene: TRBJ2-1
V gene: TRBV2
CDR3 DNA: TGTGCCAGCAGTGAAAGGACTAGAGGGAATGAGCAGTTCTTC
CDR3 protein: CASSERTRGNEQFF

D gene: .
clone size: few
J gene: TRBJ1-4
V gene: TRBV29-1
CDR3 DNA: TGCAGCGTTAGGGGGAACGCTAATGAAAAACTGTTTTTT
CDR3 protein: CSVRGNANEKLFF

D gene: .
clone size: few
J gene: TRBJ2-7
V gene: TRBV5-6
CDR3 DNA: TGTGCCAGCAGCTTGATGGGGCAGTCCTCCTACGAGCAGTACTTC
CDR3 protein: CASSLMGQSSYEQYF

D gene: .
clone size: few
J gene: TRBJ1-5
V gene: TRBV7-8
CDR3 DNA: TGTGCCAGCAGCTTAGTGAGGGATCAGCCCCAGCATTTT
CDR3 protein: CASSLVRDQPQHF

D gene: TRBD2
clone size: few
J gene: TRBJ2-1
V gene: TRBV5-1
CDR3 DNA: TGCGCCAGCAGCTTGGGGTCCCTAGCGGGGGTGGAGGAGCAGTTCTTC
CDR3 protein: CASSLGSLAGVEEQFF

D gene: .
clone size: .
J gene: TRBJ2-1
V gene: TRBV18
CDR3 DNA: TGTGCCAGCTCACCACAGGAAAACAATGAGCAGTTCTTC
CDR3 protein: CASSPQENNEQFF

D gene: .
clone size: many
J gene: TRBJ1-5
V gene: TRBV3-1
CDR3 DNA: TGTGCCAGCAGCCAAGAATGGAGCAATCAGCCCCAGCATTTT
CDR3 protein: CASSQEWSNQPQHF

D gene: TRBD1
clone size: .
J gene: TRBJ2-1
V gene: TRBV5-1
CDR3 DNA: TGCGCCAGCAGCTTCGGGACAGGGCGGTTCTTC
CDR3 protein: CASSFGTGRFF

D gene: .
clone size: many
J gene: TRBJ2-7
V gene: TRBV5-6
CDR3 DNA: TGTGCCAGCAGCTTGGACAGGTACGAGCAGTACTTC
CDR3 protein: CASSLDRYEQYF

D gene: .
clone size: many
J gene: TRBJ2-7
V gene: TRBV13
CDR3 DNA: TGTGCCAGCAGCTTAGCTCTAAGTGGGTCAGGCCGGGAGCAGTACTTC
CDR3 protein: CASSLALSGSGREQYF

D gene: .
clone size: .
J gene: TRBJ1-4
V gene: TRBV20-1
CDR3 DNA: TGCAGTGCTAGAGATCGAAGGCACCAGAATGAAAAACTGTTTTTT
CDR3 protein: CSARDRRHQNEKLFF

D gene: .
clone size: few
J gene: TRBJ2-1
V gene: TRBV12-3/TRBV12-4
CDR3 DNA: TGTGCCAGCACCCGGGGGACGGGCAATGAGCAGTTCTTC
CDR3 protein: CASTRGTGNEQFF

D gene: .
clone size: many
J gene: TRBJ1-5
V gene: TRBV7-2
CDR3 DNA: TGTGCCAGCAGCTTAACCGGCGGGGGGCGAAGCAATCAGCCCCAGCATTTT
CDR3 protein: CASSLTGGGRSNQPQHF

D gene: .
clone size: many
J gene: TRBJ2-7
V gene: TRBV10-2
CDR3 DNA: TGCGCCAGCAGGGATCATGGCGTAACCTACGAGCAGTACTTC
CDR3 protein: CASRDHGVTYEQYF

D gene: .
clone size: .
J gene: TRBJ2-2
V gene: TRBV12-3/TRBV12-4
CDR3 DNA: TGTGCCAGCAGTATAGAACGACAGGTGAACACCGGGGAGCTGTTTTTT
CDR3 protein: CASSIERQVNTGELFF